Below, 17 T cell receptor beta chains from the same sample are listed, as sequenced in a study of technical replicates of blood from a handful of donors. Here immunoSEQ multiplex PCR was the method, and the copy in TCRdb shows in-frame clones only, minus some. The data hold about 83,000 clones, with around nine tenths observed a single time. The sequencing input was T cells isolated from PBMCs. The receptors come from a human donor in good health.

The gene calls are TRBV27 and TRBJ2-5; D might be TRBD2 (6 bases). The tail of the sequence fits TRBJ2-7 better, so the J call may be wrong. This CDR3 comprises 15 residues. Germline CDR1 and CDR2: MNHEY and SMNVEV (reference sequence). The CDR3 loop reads CASSLGGPKYYEQYF. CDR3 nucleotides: TGTGCCAGCAGTTTGGGGGGACCGAAGTACTACGAGCAGTACTTC.

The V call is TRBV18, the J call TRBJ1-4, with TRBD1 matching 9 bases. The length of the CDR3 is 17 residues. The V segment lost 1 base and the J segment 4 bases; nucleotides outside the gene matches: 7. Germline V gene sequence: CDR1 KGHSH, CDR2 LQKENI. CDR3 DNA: TGTGCCAGCTCACCACTAAGGACAGGGGAGATTAATGAAAAACTGTTTTTT. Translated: CASSPLRTGEINEKLFF.

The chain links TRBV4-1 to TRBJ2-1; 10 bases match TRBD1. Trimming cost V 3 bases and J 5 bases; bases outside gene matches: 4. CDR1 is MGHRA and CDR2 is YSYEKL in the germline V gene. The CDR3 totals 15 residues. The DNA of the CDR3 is TGCGCCAGCAGCCACTCGGGACAGGGGAACAATGAGCAGTTCTTC. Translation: CASSHSGQGNNEQFF.

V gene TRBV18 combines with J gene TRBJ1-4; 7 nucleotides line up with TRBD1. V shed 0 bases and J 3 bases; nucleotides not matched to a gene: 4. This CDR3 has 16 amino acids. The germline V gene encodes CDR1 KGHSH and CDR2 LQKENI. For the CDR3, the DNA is TGTGCCAGCTCACCACCCGTCCAGGGGGCTAATGAAAAACTGTTTTTT. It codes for CASSPPVQGANEKLFF.

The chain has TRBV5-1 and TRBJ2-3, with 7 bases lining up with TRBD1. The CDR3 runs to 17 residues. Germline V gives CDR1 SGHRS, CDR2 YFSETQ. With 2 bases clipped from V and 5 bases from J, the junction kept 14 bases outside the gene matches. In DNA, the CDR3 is TGCGCCAGCAGCTTAAGCGCGACAGGGTCATCGGGAGATACGCAGTATTTT. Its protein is CASSLSATGSSGDTQYF.

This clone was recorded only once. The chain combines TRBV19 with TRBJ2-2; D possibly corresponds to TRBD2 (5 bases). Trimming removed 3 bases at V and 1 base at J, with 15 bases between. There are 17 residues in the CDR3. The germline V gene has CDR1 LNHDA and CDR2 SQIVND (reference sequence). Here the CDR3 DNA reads TGTGCCAGTAGTATCGGGATTGTCCCAGGGAACACCGGGGAGCTGTTTTTT. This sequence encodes CASSIGIVPGNTGELFF.

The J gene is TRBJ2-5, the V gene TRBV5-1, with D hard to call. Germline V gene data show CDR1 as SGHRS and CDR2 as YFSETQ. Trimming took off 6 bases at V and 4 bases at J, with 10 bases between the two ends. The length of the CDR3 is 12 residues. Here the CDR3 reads CASKEAGETQYF. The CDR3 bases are TGCGCCAGCAAGGAAGCAGGAGAGACCCAGTACTTC.

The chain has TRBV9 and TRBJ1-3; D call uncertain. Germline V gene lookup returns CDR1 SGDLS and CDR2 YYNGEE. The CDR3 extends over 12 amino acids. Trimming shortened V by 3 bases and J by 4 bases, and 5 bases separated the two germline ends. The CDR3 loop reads CASSDQGNTIYF. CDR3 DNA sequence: TGTGCCAGCAGCGACCAGGGAAACACCATATATTTT. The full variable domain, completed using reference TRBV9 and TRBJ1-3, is DSGVTQTPKHLITATGQRVTLRCSPRSGDLSVYWYQQSLDQGLQFLIQYYNGEERAKGNILERFSAQQFPDLHSELNLSSLELGDSALYFCASSDQGNTIYFGEGSWLTVV.

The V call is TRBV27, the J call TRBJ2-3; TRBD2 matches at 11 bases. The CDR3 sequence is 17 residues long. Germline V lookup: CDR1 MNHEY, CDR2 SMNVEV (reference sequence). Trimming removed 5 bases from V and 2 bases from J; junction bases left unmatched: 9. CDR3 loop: CASSRRRGLAVTDTQYF. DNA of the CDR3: TGTGCCAGCAGTAGACGCCGGGGACTAGCGGTCACAGATACGCAGTATTTT.

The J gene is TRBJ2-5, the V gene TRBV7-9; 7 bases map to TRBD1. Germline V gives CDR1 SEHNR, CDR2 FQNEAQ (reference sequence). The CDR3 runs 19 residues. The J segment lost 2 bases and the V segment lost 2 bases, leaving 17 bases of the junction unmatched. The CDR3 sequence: CASSLNLIRDRQIQETQYF. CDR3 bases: TGTGCCAGCAGCTTAAATTTAATTCGGGACAGACAAATTCAAGAGACCCAGTACTTC.

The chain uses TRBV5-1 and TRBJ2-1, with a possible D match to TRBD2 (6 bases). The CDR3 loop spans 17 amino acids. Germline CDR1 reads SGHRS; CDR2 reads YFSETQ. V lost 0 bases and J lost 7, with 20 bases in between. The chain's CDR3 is CASSLDLRGSLRNEQFF. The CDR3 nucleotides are TGCGCCAGCAGCTTGGATCTTCGGGGGTCGCTCCGGAATGAGCAGTTCTTC.

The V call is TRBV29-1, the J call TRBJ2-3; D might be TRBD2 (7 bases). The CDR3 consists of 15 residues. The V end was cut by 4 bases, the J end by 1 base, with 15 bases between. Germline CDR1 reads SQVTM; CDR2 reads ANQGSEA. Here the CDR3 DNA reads TGCAGCGTTGTTCGGGGGGCCTACGGCACAGATACGCAGTATTTT. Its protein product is CSVVRGAYGTDTQYF.

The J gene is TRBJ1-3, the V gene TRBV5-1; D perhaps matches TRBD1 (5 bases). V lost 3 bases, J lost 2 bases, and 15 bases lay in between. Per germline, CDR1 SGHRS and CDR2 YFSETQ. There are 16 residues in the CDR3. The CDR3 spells CASSYTGSSAGNTIYF. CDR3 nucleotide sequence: TGCGCCAGCAGCTACACAGGAAGTTCAGCTGGAAACACCATATATTTT.

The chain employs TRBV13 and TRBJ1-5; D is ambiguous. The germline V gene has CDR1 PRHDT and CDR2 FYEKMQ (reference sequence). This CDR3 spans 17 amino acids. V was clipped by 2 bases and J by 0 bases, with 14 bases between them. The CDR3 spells CASSLSPVSGSNQPQHF. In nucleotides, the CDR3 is TGTGCCAGCAGCTTATCCCCAGTTTCAGGTAGCAATCAGCCCCAGCATTTT.

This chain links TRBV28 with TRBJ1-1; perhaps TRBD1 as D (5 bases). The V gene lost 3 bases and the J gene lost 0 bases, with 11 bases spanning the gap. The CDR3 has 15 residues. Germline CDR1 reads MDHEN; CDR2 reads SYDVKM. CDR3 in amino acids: CASSLGSRVNTEAFF. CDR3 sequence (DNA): TGTGCCAGCAGTTTGGGGTCCAGGGTGAACACTGAAGCTTTCTTT.

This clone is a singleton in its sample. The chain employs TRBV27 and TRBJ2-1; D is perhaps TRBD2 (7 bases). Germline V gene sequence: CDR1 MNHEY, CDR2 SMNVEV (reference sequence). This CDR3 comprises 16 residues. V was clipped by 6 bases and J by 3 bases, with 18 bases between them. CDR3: CASSYEGGGVYNEQFF. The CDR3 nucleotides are TGTGCCAGCAGCTACGAGGGAGGGGGAGTCTACAATGAGCAGTTCTTC.

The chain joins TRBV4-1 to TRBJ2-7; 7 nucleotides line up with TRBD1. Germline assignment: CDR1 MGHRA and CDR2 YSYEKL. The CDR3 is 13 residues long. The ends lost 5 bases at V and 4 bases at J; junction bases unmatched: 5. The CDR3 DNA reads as TGCGCCAGCAGCATGACAGGGCGATACGAGCAGTACTTC. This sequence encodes CASSMTGRYEQYF.